A selection of T cell receptor beta chains follows, all from one sample in a study of T cell responses to AZD1222 COVID-19 vaccine. Here immunoSEQ multiplex PCR was the method, and the copy in TCRdb shows in-frame clones only, minus some. The data show 90,000 to 140,000 clones, about 91% seen once. The sequencing here drew on peripheral blood, taken 28 days after the second AZD1222 dose. These TCRs come from an adult who received the AZD1222 COVID-19 vaccine. CDR3s include the opening cysteine and the closing phenylalanine or tryptophan. The order of the fields is clone size, D gene, V gene, J gene, CDR3 length, CDR3 protein, CDR3 DNA. A D gene is named only where the DNA matches it firmly. Only some rows state a clone size, as once, few, many or a class for expanded clones.

clone size: -
D gene: TRBD2
V gene: TRBV7-9
J gene: TRBJ2-3
CDR3 length: 17
CDR3 protein: CASSSSGLAGGTDTQYF
CDR3 DNA: TGTGCCAGCAGCTCCTCCGGACTAGCGGGAGGAACAGATACGCAGTATTTT

clone size: -
D gene: TRBD2
V gene: TRBV7-2
J gene: TRBJ2-1
CDR3 length: 15
CDR3 protein: CASSRSGRAYNEQFF
CDR3 DNA: TGTGCCAGCAGCCGTAGCGGGAGGGCCTACAATGAGCAGTTCTTC

clone size: -
D gene: -
V gene: TRBV7-6
J gene: TRBJ2-3
CDR3 length: 13
CDR3 protein: CASSFMRGDTQYF
CDR3 DNA: TGTGCCAGCAGCTTTATGAGGGGAGATACGCAGTATTTT

clone size: -
D gene: -
V gene: TRBV18
J gene: TRBJ1-2
CDR3 length: 14
CDR3 protein: CASSPATGAYGYTF
CDR3 DNA: TGTGCCAGCTCACCCGCGACAGGAGCCTATGGCTACACCTTC

clone size: -
D gene: -
V gene: TRBV21-1
J gene: TRBJ2-7
CDR3 length: 14
CDR3 protein: CASSTRDSTYEQYF
CDR3 DNA: TGTGCCAGCAGCACCCGGGACAGCACCTACGAGCAGTACTTC

clone size: -
D gene: -
V gene: TRBV20-1
J gene: TRBJ1-1
CDR3 length: 10
CDR3 protein: CSASNFEAFF
CDR3 DNA: TGCAGTGCTAGTAATTTTGAAGCTTTCTTT

clone size: -
D gene: -
V gene: TRBV19
J gene: TRBJ1-4
CDR3 length: 15
CDR3 protein: CASSIEPRSNEKLFF
CDR3 DNA: TGTGCCAGTAGTATCGAGCCAAGATCTAATGAAAAACTGTTTTTT

clone size: once
D gene: TRBD1
V gene: TRBV25-1
J gene: TRBJ1-4
CDR3 length: 15
CDR3 protein: CASSEYYRGYEKLFF
CDR3 DNA: TGTGCCAGCAGTGAATACTACAGGGGCTATGAAAAACTGTTTTTT

clone size: -
D gene: TRBD1
V gene: TRBV5-1
J gene: TRBJ2-3
CDR3 length: 15
CDR3 protein: CASSFTGGSTDTQYF
CDR3 DNA: TGCGCCAGCAGCTTCACAGGGGGTAGCACAGATACGCAGTATTTT

clone size: -
D gene: -
V gene: TRBV18
J gene: TRBJ2-1
CDR3 length: 17
CDR3 protein: CASSPTPRIVGDNEQFF
CDR3 DNA: TGTGCCAGCTCCCCAACACCCAGGATAGTTGGAGACAATGAGCAGTTCTTC

clone size: -
D gene: TRBD1
V gene: TRBV24-1
J gene: TRBJ1-2
CDR3 length: 14
CDR3 protein: CATSDSWTGEGYTF
CDR3 DNA: TGTGCCACCAGTGATAGTTGGACAGGGGAAGGCTACACCTTC

clone size: -
D gene: TRBD2
V gene: TRBV9
J gene: TRBJ2-2
CDR3 length: 15
CDR3 protein: CASTKGDYPGGELFF
CDR3 DNA: TGTGCCAGCACCAAAGGGGACTATCCAGGCGGGGAGCTGTTTTTT

clone size: -
D gene: -
V gene: TRBV25-1
J gene: TRBJ2-7
CDR3 length: 14
CDR3 protein: CASSEASATYEQYF
CDR3 DNA: TGTGCCAGCAGTGAGGCTAGCGCAACCTACGAGCAGTACTTC

clone size: -
D gene: -
V gene: TRBV7-3
J gene: TRBJ2-3
CDR3 length: 12
CDR3 protein: CASGHGTDTQYF
CDR3 DNA: TGTGCCAGCGGGCACGGCACAGATACGCAGTATTTT

clone size: -
D gene: -
V gene: TRBV2
J gene: TRBJ2-3
CDR3 length: 15
CDR3 protein: CASSPSGPGSDTQYF
CDR3 DNA: TGTGCCAGCAGTCCAAGCGGCCCAGGGAGTGATACGCAGTATTTT

clone size: -
D gene: TRBD1
V gene: TRBV5-1
J gene: TRBJ2-6
CDR3 length: 17
CDR3 protein: CASSFRDRGTGANVLTF
CDR3 DNA: TGCGCCAGCAGCTTCCGGGACAGGGGCACTGGGGCCAACGTCCTGACTTTC

clone size: -
D gene: -
V gene: TRBV28
J gene: TRBJ2-3
CDR3 length: 17
CDR3 protein: CASSSPRDDDGTDTQYF
CDR3 DNA: TGTGCCAGCAGTTCCCCCCGGGACGACGACGGCACAGATACGCAGTATTTT

clone size: -
D gene: -
V gene: TRBV4-2
J gene: TRBJ2-7
CDR3 length: 14
CDR3 protein: CASSQDLAVREQYF
CDR3 DNA: TGTGCCAGCAGCCAAGATTTGGCGGTTAGGGAGCAGTACTTC

clone size: -
D gene: -
V gene: TRBV29-1
J gene: TRBJ2-7
CDR3 length: 13
CDR3 protein: CSVEGPPGYEQYF
CDR3 DNA: TGCAGCGTTGAGGGACCTCCGGGGTACGAGCAGTACTTC

clone size: -
D gene: TRBD2
V gene: TRBV11-2
J gene: TRBJ2-3
CDR3 length: 17
CDR3 protein: CASSLYQRGPSTDTQYF
CDR3 DNA: TGTGCCAGCAGCTTATACCAGCGGGGGCCGAGCACAGATACGCAGTATTTT

clone size: -
D gene: -
V gene: TRBV6-5
J gene: TRBJ2-4
CDR3 length: 13
CDR3 protein: CASGAAPSDIQYF
CDR3 DNA: TGTGCCAGCGGGGCCGCACCGTCGGACATTCAGTACTTC